This T cell receptor beta chain was sequenced in a study of shared clonotypes between healthy human individuals. As regards this clone: Its antigen is undetermined.

Germline V gene sequence: CDR1 LGHNA, CDR2 YNFKEQ. CDR3 length: 18 residues. Trimming took 0 bases from V and 1 from J; bases not matched to a gene: 11. Splitting of each subset's genomic DNA was done evenly across several immunoSEQ plates. Source study methods: In the immunoSEQ data, sequences were junction-only and lacked quality scores, so filtering differed. Sequencing was performed with immunoSEQ multiplex PCR; in TCRdb, only in-frame clones are kept and a portion is missing. V, J and clone size are taken as reported in that table, and D and trimming were inferred from the DNA itself. This table has 2,500,000 or so clones, around 90% appearing once. Whole-study findings and limits: In general, naive subsets displayed greater estimated richness than memory subsets did.

The chain couples TRBV4-2 to TRBJ1-1, with 7 bases identical to TRBD1. The sample taken for sequencing was naive CD4+ T cells from PBMCs. This sample's subset: CD45RA+ positively selected. The TCR comes from a man in his late teens or twenties in good health. Some clones in this sample may be carry-over from other donors' samples. CDR3 nucleotides: TGTGCCAGCAGCCAAGAGGTGGTGCGACAGGGAGCGAACACTGAAGCTTTCTTT. This encodes CASSQEVVRQGANTEAFF.